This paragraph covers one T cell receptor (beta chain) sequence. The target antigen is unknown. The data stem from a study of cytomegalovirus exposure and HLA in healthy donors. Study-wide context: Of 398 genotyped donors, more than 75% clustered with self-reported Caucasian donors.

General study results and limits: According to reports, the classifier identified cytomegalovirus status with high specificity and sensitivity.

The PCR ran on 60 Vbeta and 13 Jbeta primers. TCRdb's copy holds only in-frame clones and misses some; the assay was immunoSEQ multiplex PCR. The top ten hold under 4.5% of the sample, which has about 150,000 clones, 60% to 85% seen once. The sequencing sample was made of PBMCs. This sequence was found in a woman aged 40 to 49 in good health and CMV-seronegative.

CDR3 coding DNA: TGTGCCAGCAGTTTGGGGGGACAGGGGATCTACGAGCAGTACTTC. Encoded protein: CASSLGGQGIYEQYF. The chain recombines TRBV28 with TRBJ2-7; 10 bases match TRBD1. The CDR3 totals 15 residues. Germline trimming cut 3 bases from V and 3 bases from J; bases unmatched to any gene: 5. Germline V CDR1 and CDR2: MDHEN, SYDVKM.